These T cell receptor beta chains were read from a single sample in a study of T-cell reconstitution after alpha-beta-depleted transplantation in children. In TCRdb, the PCR reads were re-called with MiXCR into one record per CDR3 protein. The sample records roughly 610,000 distinct CDR3 sequences, 10% to 13% being singletons. Material: PBMCs from the stem cell graft donor, obtained from the stem cell graft. These receptors came from a human donor who donated a stem cell graft to a child with acute myeloid leukemia. CDR3s include the opening cysteine and the closing phenylalanine or tryptophan. The D gene is left open where the match is weak. For some rows the clone size is stated as once, few or many, or as a class when expanded; others skip it.

TRBJ2-1 | NA | few | TRBV10-3 | TGTGCCATCAGTGACAGGAATGAGCAGTTCTTC | CAISDRNEQFF
TRBJ1-6 | NA | NA | TRBV20-1 | TGCAGTGCCCACACCACGGACAGCCGGTCACCCCTCCACTTT | CSAHTTDSRSPLHF
TRBJ2-3 | TRBD2 | many | TRBV7-6 | TGTGCCAGCAGCCCCCTAGGGATCCTAGCGGGAAGTACAGATACGCAGTATTTT | CASSPLGILAGSTDTQYF
TRBJ1-2 | TRBD1 | few | TRBV20-1 | TGCAGTGCCCCTTTAAGGCGCCGGGGACAGGGCGGCTATGGCTACACCTTC | CSAPLRRRGQGGYGYTF
TRBJ2-2 | NA | few | TRBV14 | TGTGCCAGCAGCCAAGGGTTTGCCGGGGAGCTGTTTTTT | CASSQGFAGELFF
TRBJ1-1 | NA | many | TRBV12-3/TRBV12-4 | TGTGCCAGCAGTTTGTACGGGGGGCGGAACACTGAAGCTTTCTTT | CASSLYGGRNTEAFF
TRBJ2-7 | TRBD1 | many | TRBV6-2/TRBV6-3 | TGTGCCAGCAGATGGACAGGGAGCTCCTACGAGCAGTACTTC | CASRWTGSSYEQYF
TRBJ2-1 | NA | many | TRBV19 | TGTGCCAGTAGTATTTACAGGCATGGCGTTGAGCAGTTCTTC | CASSIYRHGVEQFF
TRBJ1-4 | TRBD1 | few | TRBV27 | TGTGCCAGCAGTAGGGACAGGGAGAAGGAAAAACTGTTTTTT | CASSRDREKEKLFF
TRBJ2-1 | TRBD2 | few | TRBV7-3 | TGTGCCAGCAGCTTCTCCCTAGGGAGGGATGAGCAGTTCTTC | CASSFSLGRDEQFF
TRBJ2-3 | TRBD2 | few | TRBV20-1 | TGCAGTGCTCTTAGGACTAGCGGACAGGCAGATACGCAGTATTTT | CSALRTSGQADTQYF
TRBJ2-3 | NA | NA | TRBV29-1 | TGCAGCGTTGATGTGGGACTTAGCACAGATACGCAGTATTTT | CSVDVGLSTDTQYF
TRBJ2-5 | NA | NA | TRBV14 | TGTGCCAGCACCGTAACAGGGTCGGAGACCCAGTACTTC | CASTVTGSETQYF
TRBJ2-3 | NA | NA | TRBV7-2 | TGTGCCAGCAGCTTACACCGAACAGATACGCAGTATTTT | CASSLHRTDTQYF
TRBJ2-7 | TRBD2 | many | TRBV14 | TGTGCCAGCAGCCGGATTAGCGGGATAGCCGACGAGCAGTACTTC | CASSRISGIADEQYF
TRBJ1-2 | NA | NA | TRBV29-1 | TGCAGCGTTAGTACCGGGCCCCCCTTGAGTGGCTACACCTTC | CSVSTGPPLSGYTF
TRBJ2-7 | TRBD2 | many | TRBV7-8 | TGTGCCAGCAGCTTGCTCGGAGCGGGAGTCGAGCAGTACTTC | CASSLLGAGVEQYF
TRBJ2-6 | TRBD2 | few | TRBV27 | TGTGCCAGCCAATCTTGGGGGACTAGCGGGAGCTCTGGGGCCAACGTCCTGACTTTC | CASQSWGTSGSSGANVLTF
TRBJ2-2 | NA | many | TRBV6-2/TRBV6-3 | TGTGCCAGCAGTTACTCGACTCGGGGCGGAGGTAACACCGGGGAGCTGTTTTTT | CASSYSTRGGGNTGELFF
TRBJ2-6 | NA | NA | TRBV6-4 | TGTGCCAGCAGTGAGGCAGGGGAGGTAACTGGGGCCAACGTCCTGACTTTC | CASSEAGEVTGANVLTF
TRBJ2-1 | TRBD2 | NA | TRBV20-1 | TGCAGTGCTCCTCGGACTAGCGGGATTAATTCCTACAATGAGCAGTTCTTC | CSAPRTSGINSYNEQFF
TRBJ1-4 | NA | NA | TRBV25-1 | TGTGCCAGCAGTGAAGGAGTTGAAAAACTGTTTTTT | CASSEGVEKLFF
TRBJ2-5 | NA | few | TRBV12-3/TRBV12-4 | TGTGCCAGCAGTCCGGGTAGAGTAAACCAGTACTTC | CASSPGRVNQYF
TRBJ1-1 | NA | many | TRBV7-3 | TGTGCCAGCAGCTTGTGGTGGAACACTGAAGCTTTCTTT | CASSLWWNTEAFF
TRBJ2-2 | TRBD2 | NA | TRBV28 | TGTGCCAGCAACACGGGACTAGCGGAGAACACCGGGGAGCTGTTTTTT | CASNTGLAENTGELFF
TRBJ1-5 | NA | NA | TRBV6-2/TRBV6-3 | TGTGCCAGCAGTTACTCACGGTCCTCGAGCAATCAGCCCCAGCATTTT | CASSYSRSSSNQPQHF
TRBJ2-3 | TRBD1 | many | TRBV28 | TGTGCCAGCAGTCCTTCTCCCCCGACAGGGTGGTGGGGAACAGATACGCAGTATTTT | CASSPSPPTGWWGTDTQYF
TRBJ2-3 | NA | NA | TRBV6-2/TRBV6-3 | TGTGCCAGCCGCGACAGAAGCGCCACAGATACGCAGTATTTT | CASRDRSATDTQYF
TRBJ2-1 | TRBD2 | NA | TRBV7-3 | TGTGCCAGCAGGGGGGCCGGACTAGCGGATTACAATGAGCAGTTCTTC | CASRGAGLADYNEQFF
TRBJ2-7 | NA | many | TRBV7-2 | TGTGCCAGCAGCTTAGACCGGGCCGACGAGCAGTACTTC | CASSLDRADEQYF
TRBJ2-2 | NA | many | TRBV7-2 | TGTGCCAGCAGCTTAAAGGGTGTGACCGGGGAGCTGTTTTTT | CASSLKGVTGELFF